The 14 T cell receptor beta chains reported below all come from one sample, sequenced in a study of blood T cell repertoires in COVID-19. Sequencing was performed with immunoSEQ multiplex PCR; in TCRdb, only in-frame clones are kept and a portion is missing. There are about 200,000 clones in the sample; over 65% occur only once, and around a sixth lies in the top ten. Sequenced: peripheral blood. Receptors were obtained from a person between 65 and 79 years old with COVID-19, enrolled during active disease.

The chain combines TRBV6-5 with TRBJ1-4; D not certain. The germline V gene has CDR1 MNHEY and CDR2 SVGAGI. CDR3 size: 14 residues. The germline V and J ends were trimmed by 6 bases and 6 bases, with 14 bases remaining between them. Here the CDR3 DNA reads TGTGCCAGCAGGACGATGTGGGGAGATGAAAAACTGTTTTTT. As protein: CASRTMWGDEKLFF.

The J gene is TRBJ1-2, the V gene TRBV10-3; D is undetermined. Germline V CDR1 and CDR2: ENHRY, SYGVKD. The CDR3 covers 13 residues. The V end lost 5 bases, the J end lost 2 bases, and 9 bases lay between the germline ends. The CDR3 loop is CAISLAPNYGYTF. Here the CDR3 DNA reads TGTGCCATCAGTCTAGCCCCCAACTATGGCTACACCTTC.

The rearrangement joins TRBV2 to TRBJ2-7; TRBD1 matches at 7 bases. Trimming removed 6 bases from V and 4 bases from J; junction bases left unmatched: 3. The CDR3 sequence is 12 residues long. Germline V gene data show CDR1 as SNHLY and CDR2 as FYNNEI. The CDR3 loop is CASSQQGYEQYF. The DNA of the CDR3 is TGTGCCAGCAGCCAACAGGGGTACGAGCAGTACTTC.

This chain connects TRBV3-1 (or the pseudogene TRBV3-2) to TRBJ2-5, with a possible D match to TRBD2 (5 bases). V shed 4 bases and J shed 5 bases, with 14 bases lying between them. The germline V gene has CDR1 LGHDT and CDR2 YNNKEL (reference sequence). The length of the CDR3 is 14 residues. CDR3: CASSLRTLGETQYF. CDR3 DNA: TGTGCCAGCAGCCTTAGGACTCTCGGGGAGACCCAGTACTTC.

CDR3 loop: CASSTLAGGPVYEQFF. The CDR3, as DNA: TGTGCCAGCAGCACACTAGCGGGAGGGCCGGTCTATGAGCAGTTCTTC. The gene calls are TRBV21-1 and TRBJ2-1; TRBD2 was called by the table and not checked on the DNA. TRBV21-1 is a pseudogene. The CDR3 loop spans 16 amino acids.

The V call is TRBV6-6, the J call TRBJ2-7, with D possibly TRBD1 on 6 matching bases. V lost 6 bases to trimming and J lost 6 bases, with 21 bases between them. Germline CDR1 is MNHNY and CDR2 is SVGAGI (reference sequence). The CDR3 length is 15 residues. CDR3 nucleotide sequence: TGTGCCAGCAGCCTCCAACGAAGAGCGACAGGCGAGCAGTACTTC. This sequence encodes CASSLQRRATGEQYF.

CDR3 in amino acids: CASSLSVGGSYEQYF. CDR3 in DNA: TGTGCCAGCAGCTTATCGGTCGGGGGGTCCTACGAGCAGTACTTC. The rearrangement uses TRBV5-5 and TRBJ2-7, with 7 bases matching TRBD2. The CDR3 totals 15 residues. J lost 1 base, V lost 2 bases, and 6 bases had no gene match. CDR1 SGHKS and CDR2 YYEKEE come from the germline V gene (reference sequence). The entire variable domain, with the rest obtained from reference TRBV5-5 and TRBJ2-7, is as follows: DAGVTQSPTHLIKTRGQQVTLRCSPISGHKSVSWYQQVLGQGPQFIFQYYEKEERGRGNFPDRFSARQFPNYSSELNVNALLLGDSALYLCASSLSVGGSYEQYFGPGTRLTVT.

The chain carries TRBV20-1 and TRBJ1-5, with D possibly matching TRBD1 (5 bases). Germline CDR1 and CDR2: DFQATT and SNEGSKA (reference sequence). Trimming shortened V by 3 bases and J by 5 bases, and 14 bases separated the two germline ends. This CDR3 is built from 14 residues. In nucleotides, the CDR3 is TGCAGTGCTAGTCGTGGGGCGGTCTATCAGCCCCAGCATTTT. Translated: CSASRGAVYQPQHF.

The chain has TRBV9 and TRBJ2-7, with TRBD1 matching 8 bases. The germline CDR1 and CDR2 sequences are SGDLS and YYNGEE. The V segment lost 2 bases and the J segment 6 bases; nucleotides outside the gene matches: 13. The CDR3 is 16 amino acids. The CDR3 sequence is CASSVGVRDRTAEQYF. CDR3 nucleotide sequence: TGTGCCAGCAGCGTGGGTGTAAGGGACAGGACAGCCGAGCAGTACTTC.

The chain uses TRBV27 and TRBJ1-5; 7 bases are a match to TRBD1. There are 13 residues in the CDR3. Per germline, CDR1 MNHEY and CDR2 SMNVEV (reference sequence). J was trimmed by 6 bases and V by 6 bases; bases with no gene match: 5. The CDR3: CASRRTGAQPQHF. The CDR3 DNA reads as TGTGCCAGCAGAAGAACAGGGGCTCAGCCCCAGCATTTT.

V usage is TRBV4-3 and J usage is TRBJ1-4, with D unclear. V lost 3 bases and J lost 8, with 16 bases in between. This CDR3 is built from 15 residues. Germline lookup yields CDR1 LGHNA and CDR2 YSLEER. The CDR3 bases are TGCGCCAGCAGCCAGAGAGGAGGGTTGGGCGAAAAACTGTTTTTT. Protein sequence: CASSQRGGLGEKLFF.

This clone was detected a few times. The genes are TRBV6-1 and TRBJ1-4, with D unresolved. The germline V gene has CDR1 MNHNS and CDR2 SASEGT. The CDR3 sequence is 14 residues long. Trimming took off 3 bases at V and 10 bases at J, with 15 bases between the two ends. CDR3 residues: CASSEWGTRGKLFF. Written as DNA, the CDR3 is TGTGCCAGCAGTGAGTGGGGAACTCGGGGAAAACTGTTTTTT.

The sample holds a few counts of this clone. The chain has TRBV11-3 and TRBJ2-1, with TRBD2 matching over 14 bases. Germline V gives CDR1 SGHNT, CDR2 YENEEA. The junction had 6 bases not matched to a gene; V was cut back by 5 bases and J by 9 bases. The CDR3 has 15 residues. The CDR3 sequence is CASSPGLAGAVEQFF. CDR3 nucleotide sequence: TGTGCCAGCAGCCCGGGACTAGCGGGAGCAGTTGAGCAGTTCTTC. Complete variable domain (other parts from reference TRBV11-3 and TRBJ2-1): EAGVVQSPRYKIIEKKQPVAFWCNPISGHNTLYWYLQNLGQGPELLIRYENEEAVDDSQLPKDRFSAERLKGVDSTLKIQPAELGDSAVYLCASSPGLAGAVEQFFGPGTRLTVL.

V is TRBV29-1 and J is TRBJ1-5; 9 bases fit TRBD1. V lost 4 bases to trimming and J lost 6 bases; unmatched junction nucleotides: 4. The germline CDR1 and CDR2 sequences are SQVTM and ANQGSEA. The CDR3 covers 13 residues. The CDR3: CSVGTGGGQPQHF. The CDR3 nucleotides are TGCAGCGTTGGAACAGGGGGCGGTCAGCCCCAGCATTTT.